A selection of T cell receptor beta chains follows, all from one sample in a study of cytomegalovirus exposure and HLA in healthy donors. Sequencing was performed with immunoSEQ multiplex PCR; in TCRdb, only in-frame clones are kept and a portion is missing. In the table there are around 300,000 clones, 70% to 90% of which are singletons. Sequenced material: PBMCs. The receptors here all came from a woman younger than 30 in good health and CMV-seronegative. The CDR3 runs from the conserved cysteine through the conserved F or W. A D gene is named only where the DNA matches it firmly. The listing skips clone size in some rows; elsewhere it reads once, few, many or a size class.

>NA|TRBV11-1|TRBJ1-1|NA
TGTGCCAGCAGCCCCCGGGATGCCCGGGTGGGCACTGAAGCTTTCTTT
CASSPRDARVGTEAFF
>NA|TRBV11-2|TRBJ2-7|NA
TGTGCCAGCAGCTTTGGAGGGGACTACGAGCAGTACTTC
CASSFGGDYEQYF
>NA|TRBV2|TRBJ2-1|NA
TGTGCCAGCAGCCTCAGCTCCTACAATGAGCAGTTCTTC
CASSLSSYNEQFF
>NA|TRBV5-1|TRBJ2-1|NA
TGCGCCAGCAGCTTGGAAGGGTCGGGGAACAATGGGCAGTTCTTC
CASSLEGSGNNGQFF
>NA|TRBV4-1|TRBJ2-1|NA
TGCGCCAGCAGCCCACCTGGACAGACCTACAATGAGCAGTTCTTC
CASSPPGQTYNEQFF
>NA|TRBV7-3|TRBJ2-7|NA
TGTGCCAGCAGCTTGAGCGGTGTCCTCTCCTACGAGCAGTACTTC
CASSLSGVLSYEQYF
>NA|TRBV1|TRBJ2-3|NA
TGCACCAGCAGCCAAGAAGAGGAGCGGGGTAACACAGATACGCAGTATTTT
CTSSQEEERGNTDTQYF
>NA|TRBV5-4|TRBJ1-2|TRBD1
TGTGCCAGCAGCTCTACAGGGGGGAGTGGCTACACCTTC
CASSSTGGSGYTF
>NA|TRBV6-5|TRBJ2-1|TRBD1
TGTGCCAGCAGACCAGGACAGGGGGCCTACAATGAGCAGTTCTTC
CASRPGQGAYNEQFF
>few|TRBV5-4|TRBJ1-1|TRBD1
TGTGCCAGCAGCTCAAAGACAGGGGCGGGCGGGAACACTGAAGCTTTCTTT
CASSSKTGAGGNTEAFF
>once|TRBV5-1|TRBJ2-5|TRBD2
TGCGCCAACACGAAGATAGCGGGGGAAGAGACCCAGTACTTC
CANTKIAGEETQYF
>NA|TRBV11-2|TRBJ2-7|TRBD1
TGTGCCAGCAGCTTACCTCCGGGACAGGGAGGCTACGAGCAGTACTTC
CASSLPPGQGGYEQYF
>few|TRBV10-1|TRBJ2-1|TRBD2
TGCGCCAGCAGTGGACTAGCGGGGGAACACGACAATGAGCAGTTCTTC
CASSGLAGEHDNEQFF
>NA|TRBV4-1|TRBJ1-4|NA
TGCGCCAGCAGTTCGGGGATGGAGGAAAAACTGTTTTTT
CASSSGMEEKLFF
>NA|TRBV21-1|TRBJ1-2|NA
TGTGCCAGCAGCCAACAGGCAAACTATGGCTACACCTTC
CASSQQANYGYTF
>NA|TRBV5-1|TRBJ1-4|TRBD1
TGCGCCAGCAGCCCGGGACAGGGAAATGAAAAACTGTTTTTT
CASSPGQGNEKLFF
>NA|TRBV5-1|TRBJ1-2|NA
TGCGCCAGCAGCTTGTCCCCGAGGGGCTACACCTTC
CASSLSPRGYTF
>NA|TRBV5-8|TRBJ2-2|NA
TGTGCCAGCAGCTTGAGGAGTCGGAACACCGGGGAGCTGTTTTTT
CASSLRSRNTGELFF
>few|TRBV10-3|TRBJ2-7|TRBD1
TGTGCCATCAAAAAAGGGGGGACAGGGGGAACCTACGAGCAGTACTTC
CAIKKGGTGGTYEQYF
>NA|TRBV5-3|TRBJ2-5|NA
TGTGCCAGAAAAAGGCGGGACCACCGAGAGACCCAGTACTTC
CARKRRDHRETQYF
>once|TRBV4-2|TRBJ2-5|TRBD2
TGTGCCAGCAGCCAAGATCCAGCGGGGGGCGGAGAGACCCAGTACTTC
CASSQDPAGGGETQYF
>once|TRBV19|TRBJ2-6|NA
TGTGCCTCCCAAAACCTCGGGGCTGGGGCCAACGTCCTGACTTTC
CASQNLGAGANVLTF
>few|TRBV2|TRBJ1-2|NA
TGTGCCAGCCACCCCACAGGTTCTGGCTACACCTTC
CASHPTGSGYTF
>NA|TRBV7-8|TRBJ2-7|TRBD1
TGTGCCAGCAGCTCTCAGGACAGGCCTTCCTACGAGCAGTACTTC
CASSSQDRPSYEQYF
>NA|TRBV11-2|TRBJ2-7|NA
TGTGCCAGCAGCTTAACGGACCCGGGGAGGGAGCAGTACTTC
CASSLTDPGREQYF
>NA|TRBV7-9|TRBJ2-7|NA
TGTGCCAGCAGCTCCGAGACCTACGAGCAGTACTTC
CASSSETYEQYF
>NA|TRBV27|TRBJ2-7|TRBD1
TGTGCCAGCTCTTCAGGGGGCGGGTACGAGCAGTACTTC
CASSSGGGYEQYF
>once|TRBV2|TRBJ2-7|NA
TGTGCCAGCAGTGGAGGGGGGGCGACCGCCTACGAGCAGTACTTC
CASSGGGATAYEQYF
>NA|TRBV11-2|TRBJ2-1|TRBD2
TGTGCCAGCAGCTTAGTCTGGGGGGGTCACAATGAGCAGTTCTTC
CASSLVWGGHNEQFF
>NA|TRBV11-3|TRBJ1-1|NA
TGTGCCAGCAGCCCGAGCCGACAGGCTGAAGCTTTCTTT
CASSPSRQAEAFF
>once|TRBV20-1|TRBJ2-7|NA
TGCAGTGCTATACTCAGAGGGGAGCAGTACTTC
CSAILRGEQYF
>NA|TRBV6-6|TRBJ1-2|NA
TGTGCCAGCAGTTACTCGTCAGGGGCTGTAGGAGGCTACACCTTC
CASSYSSGAVGGYTF
>NA|TRBV27|TRBJ2-7|TRBD2
TGTGCCAGCAGCATCGGACTAGCGGGTTTCTACGAGCAGTACTTC
CASSIGLAGFYEQYF
>once|TRBV27|TRBJ2-7|NA
TGTGCCAGCAGCGGACATTCCAACGAGCAGTACTTC
CASSGHSNEQYF
>NA|TRBV5-1|TRBJ2-1|NA
TGCGCCAGCAGCTTACCCCGGGACTTCTACAATGAGCAGTTCTTC
CASSLPRDFYNEQFF
>once|TRBV7-3|TRBJ2-1|TRBD2
TGTGCCAGCAGCCCGTACGCGGGGGGCTCCTACAATGAGCAGTTCTTC
CASSPYAGGSYNEQFF
>NA|TRBV5-1|TRBJ1-2|NA
TGCGCCAGCAGCTTGGGGTCGGAACTATCGGGCTACACCTTC
CASSLGSELSGYTF
>few|TRBV5-6|TRBJ2-3|TRBD2
TGTGCCAGCAGCTGGGGGACTAGCGGGGGAGATACGCAGTATTTT
CASSWGTSGGDTQYF
>NA|TRBV29-1|TRBJ1-1|NA
TGCAGCGTTGCCTCGGGCACTGAAGCTTTCTTT
CSVASGTEAFF
>NA|TRBV7-6|TRBJ2-7|TRBD2
TGTGCCAGCAGCTTAGTTGGCGGGGGGCCAAACTACGAGCAGTACTTC
CASSLVGGGPNYEQYF
>NA|TRBV30|TRBJ2-5|TRBD1
TGTGCCTGGAGTGTCGGGACAGGGGGTGACCAGGAATCTCAAGAGACCCAGTACTTC
CAWSVGTGGDQESQETQYF
>NA|TRBV2|TRBJ2-7|NA
TGTGCCAGCAGTGATTATCTAGCGAGATCATACGAGCAGTACTTC
CASSDYLARSYEQYF